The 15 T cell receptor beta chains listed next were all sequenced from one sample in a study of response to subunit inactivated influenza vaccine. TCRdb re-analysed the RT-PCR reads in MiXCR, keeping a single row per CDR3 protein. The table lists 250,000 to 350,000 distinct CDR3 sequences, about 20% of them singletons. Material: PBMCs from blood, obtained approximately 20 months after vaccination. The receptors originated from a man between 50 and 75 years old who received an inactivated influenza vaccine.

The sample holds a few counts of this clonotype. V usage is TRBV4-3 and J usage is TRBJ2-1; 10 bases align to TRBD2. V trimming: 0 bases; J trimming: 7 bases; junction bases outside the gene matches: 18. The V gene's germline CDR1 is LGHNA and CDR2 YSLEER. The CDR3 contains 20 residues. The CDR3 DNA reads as TGCGCCAGCAGCCAAGATCGGGTTAGCGGGAGGCTATGGGGTAAGAATGAGCAGTTCTTC. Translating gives CASSQDRVSGRLWGKNEQFF.

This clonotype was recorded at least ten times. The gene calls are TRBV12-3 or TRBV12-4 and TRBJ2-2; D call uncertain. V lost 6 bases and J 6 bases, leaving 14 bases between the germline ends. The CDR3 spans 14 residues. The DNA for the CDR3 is TGTGCCAGCAGCCCCGATGTGGCGGCCGGGGAGCTGTTTTTT. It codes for CASSPDVAAGELFF.

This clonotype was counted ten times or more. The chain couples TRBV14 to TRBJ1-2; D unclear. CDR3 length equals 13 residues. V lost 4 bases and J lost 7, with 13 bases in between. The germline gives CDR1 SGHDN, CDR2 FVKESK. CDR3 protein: CASSRMELRGYTF. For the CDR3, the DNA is TGTGCCAGCAGCCGGATGGAATTGCGTGGCTACACCTTC.

CDR3 DNA sequence: TGTGCCAGCAGCTCGACAGGGGCCCGGGCTAACTATGGCTACACCTTC. It encodes CASSSTGARANYGYTF. The V call is TRBV11-2, the J call TRBJ1-2, with 8 bases that match TRBD1. The CDR3 contains 16 residues. Unmatched junction bases numbered 7, after V lost 4 bases and J lost 0 bases. The germline V gene encodes CDR1 SGHAT and CDR2 FQNNGV. Filled out from reference TRBV11-2 and TRBJ1-2, the complete variable domain reads EAGVAQSPRYKIIEKRQSVAFWCNPISGHATLYWYQQILGQGPKLLIQFQNNGVVDDSQLPKDRFSAERLKGVDSTLKIQPAKLEDSAVYLCASSSTGARANYGYTFGSGTRLTVV.

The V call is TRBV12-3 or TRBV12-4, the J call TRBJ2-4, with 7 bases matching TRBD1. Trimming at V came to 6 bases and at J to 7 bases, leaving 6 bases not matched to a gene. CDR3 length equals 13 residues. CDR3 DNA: TGTGCCAGCAGCCTGACAGGGAGCAACATTCAGTACTTC. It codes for CASSLTGSNIQYF.

CDR3 region: CASSLFRGGRELFF. For the CDR3, the DNA is TGCGCCAGCAGCTTGTTTCGAGGGGGACGGGAGCTGTTTTTT. This sequence joins TRBV5-1 and TRBJ2-2, with D perhaps matching TRBD1 (6 bases). The CDR3 is 14 amino acids. Germline CDR1 SGHRS, CDR2 YFSETQ. The V gene lost 1 base and the J gene lost 9 bases, with 13 bases spanning the gap. Filled out from reference TRBV5-1 and TRBJ2-2, the complete variable domain reads KAGVTQTPRYLIKTRGQQVTLSCSPISGHRSVSWYQQTPGQGLQFLFEYFSETQRNKGNFPGRFSGRQFSNSRSEMNVSTLELGDSALYLCASSLFRGGRELFFGEGSRLTVL.

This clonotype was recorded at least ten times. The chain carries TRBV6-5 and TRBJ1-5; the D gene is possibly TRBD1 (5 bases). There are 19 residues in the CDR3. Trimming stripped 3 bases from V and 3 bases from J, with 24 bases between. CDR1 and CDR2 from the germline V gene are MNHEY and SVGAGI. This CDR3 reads CASSYRITAGRVYNQPQHF. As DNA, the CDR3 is TGTGCCAGCAGTTATCGAATCACTGCAGGCAGGGTGTACAATCAGCCCCAGCATTTT.

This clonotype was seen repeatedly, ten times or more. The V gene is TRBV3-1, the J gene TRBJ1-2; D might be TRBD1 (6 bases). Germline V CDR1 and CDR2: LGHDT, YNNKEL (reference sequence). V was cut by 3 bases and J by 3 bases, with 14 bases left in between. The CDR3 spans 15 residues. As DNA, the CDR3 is TGTGCCAGCAGCCAGGCCTGGGACAACTACTATGGCTACACCTTC. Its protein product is CASSQAWDNYYGYTF.

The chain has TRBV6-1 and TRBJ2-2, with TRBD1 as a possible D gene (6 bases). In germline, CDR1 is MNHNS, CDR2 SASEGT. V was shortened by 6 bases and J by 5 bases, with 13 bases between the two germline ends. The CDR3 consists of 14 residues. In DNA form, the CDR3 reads TGTGCCAGCAGAGCACAGGGTCGGACCGGGGAGCTGTTTTTT. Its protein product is CASRAQGRTGELFF.

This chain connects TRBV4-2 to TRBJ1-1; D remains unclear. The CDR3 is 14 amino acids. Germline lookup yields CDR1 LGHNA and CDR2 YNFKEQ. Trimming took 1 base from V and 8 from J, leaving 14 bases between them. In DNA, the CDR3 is TGTGCCAGCAGCCAAGCGTTCCAAGGTAGGGAAGCTTTCTTT. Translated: CASSQAFQGREAFF.

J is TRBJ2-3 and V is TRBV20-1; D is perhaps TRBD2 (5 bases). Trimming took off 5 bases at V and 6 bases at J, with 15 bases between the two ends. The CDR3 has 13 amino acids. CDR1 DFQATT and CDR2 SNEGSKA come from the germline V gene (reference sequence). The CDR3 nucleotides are TGCAGTGCTTTCAGCGGAGCTCCCGATACGCAGTATTTT. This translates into CSAFSGAPDTQYF.

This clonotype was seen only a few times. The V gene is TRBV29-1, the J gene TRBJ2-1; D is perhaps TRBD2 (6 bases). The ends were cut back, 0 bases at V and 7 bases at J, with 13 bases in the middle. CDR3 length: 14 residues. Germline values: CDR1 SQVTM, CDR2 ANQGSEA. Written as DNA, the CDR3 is TGCAGCGTTGAAGATCGGGACTTCTATAATGAGCAGTTCTTC. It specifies CSVEDRDFYNEQFF.

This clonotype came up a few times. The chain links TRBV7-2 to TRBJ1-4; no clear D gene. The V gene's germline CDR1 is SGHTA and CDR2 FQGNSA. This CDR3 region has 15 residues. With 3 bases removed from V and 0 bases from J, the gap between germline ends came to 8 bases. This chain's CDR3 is CASSFLASTNEKLFF. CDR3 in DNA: TGTGCCAGCAGCTTCCTCGCCTCAACTAATGAAAAACTGTTTTTT.

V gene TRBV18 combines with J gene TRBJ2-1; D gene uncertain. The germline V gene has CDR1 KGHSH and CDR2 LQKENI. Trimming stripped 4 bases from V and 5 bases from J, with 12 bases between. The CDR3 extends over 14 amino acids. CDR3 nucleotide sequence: TGTGCCAGCTCACGGGCCCGGGCTAACAATGAGCAGTTCTTC. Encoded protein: CASSRARANNEQFF. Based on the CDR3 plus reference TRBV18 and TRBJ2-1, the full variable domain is NAGVMQNPRHLVRRRGQEARLRCSPMKGHSHVYWYRQLPEEGLKFMVYLQKENIIDESGMPKERFSAEFPKEGPSILRIQQVVRGDSAAYFCASSRARANNEQFFGPGTRLTVL.

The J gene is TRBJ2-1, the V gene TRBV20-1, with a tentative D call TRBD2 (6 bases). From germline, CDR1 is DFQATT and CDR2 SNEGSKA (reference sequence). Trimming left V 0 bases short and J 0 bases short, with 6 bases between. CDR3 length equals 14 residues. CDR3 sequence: CSARETSSYNEQFF. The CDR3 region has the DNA TGCAGTGCTAGAGAGACTAGCTCCTACAATGAGCAGTTCTTC.